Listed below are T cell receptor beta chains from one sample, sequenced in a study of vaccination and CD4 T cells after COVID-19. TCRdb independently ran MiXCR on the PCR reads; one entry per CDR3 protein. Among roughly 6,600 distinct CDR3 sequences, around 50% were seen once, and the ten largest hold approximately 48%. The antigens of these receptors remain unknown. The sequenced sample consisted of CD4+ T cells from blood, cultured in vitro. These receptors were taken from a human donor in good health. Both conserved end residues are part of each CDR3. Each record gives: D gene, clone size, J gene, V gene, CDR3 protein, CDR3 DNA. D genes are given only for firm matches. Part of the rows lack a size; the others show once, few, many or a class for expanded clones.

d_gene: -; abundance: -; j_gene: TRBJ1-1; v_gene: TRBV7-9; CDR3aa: CASSPSLVGVTEAFF; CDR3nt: TGTGCCAGCAGCCCGTCTTTAGTCGGGGTTACTGAAGCTTTCTTT
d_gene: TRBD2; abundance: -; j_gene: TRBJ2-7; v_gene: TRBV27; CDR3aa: CASSPIRPSGVNEQYF; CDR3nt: TGTGCCAGCAGTCCCATCCGGCCTAGCGGGGTTAACGAGCAGTACTTC
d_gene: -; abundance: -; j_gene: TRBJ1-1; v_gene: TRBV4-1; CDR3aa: CASSPTDIDTEAFF; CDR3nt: TGCGCCAGCAGCCCAACGGACATCGACACTGAAGCTTTCTTT
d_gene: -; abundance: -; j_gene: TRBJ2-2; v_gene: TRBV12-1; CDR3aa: CASSPPPLQNTGELFF; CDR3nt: TGTGCCAGCAGCCCGCCCCCGCTCCAGAACACCGGGGAGCTGTTTTTT
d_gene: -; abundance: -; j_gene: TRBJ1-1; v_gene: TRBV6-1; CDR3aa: CASLQARGTEAFF; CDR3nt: TGTGCCAGCCTACAGGCCCGGGGAACTGAAGCTTTCTTT
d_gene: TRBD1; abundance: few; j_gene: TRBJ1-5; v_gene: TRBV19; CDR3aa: CATRQGPWPQHF; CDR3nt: TGTGCCACAAGACAGGGCCCTTGGCCCCAGCATTTT
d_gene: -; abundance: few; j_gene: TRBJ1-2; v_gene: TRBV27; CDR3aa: CASSLSGLPNYGYTF; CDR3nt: TGTGCCAGCAGTTTATCGGGACTGCCGAACTATGGCTACACCTTC
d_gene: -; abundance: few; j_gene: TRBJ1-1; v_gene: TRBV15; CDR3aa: CATSRGGRGPTEAFF; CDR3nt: TGTGCCACCAGCAGAGGGGGGAGGGGCCCAACTGAAGCTTTCTTT
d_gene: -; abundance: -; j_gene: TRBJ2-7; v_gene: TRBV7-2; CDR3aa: CASSLEPGQLYEQYF; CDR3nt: TGTGCCAGCAGCTTAGAACCGGGACAACTCTACGAGCAGTACTTC
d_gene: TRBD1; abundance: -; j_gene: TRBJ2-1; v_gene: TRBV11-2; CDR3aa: CASIQVQGANHEQFF; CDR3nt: TGTGCCAGCATCCAGGTACAGGGGGCAAATCATGAGCAGTTCTTC
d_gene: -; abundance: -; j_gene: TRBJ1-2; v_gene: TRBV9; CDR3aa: CASSGAFGGYGYTF; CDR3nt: TGTGCCAGCAGCGGCGCATTCGGCGGCTATGGCTACACCTTC
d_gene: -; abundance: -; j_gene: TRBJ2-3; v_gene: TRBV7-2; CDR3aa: CASSLIDTQYF; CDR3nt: TGTGCCAGCAGCCTCATAGATACGCAGTATTTT
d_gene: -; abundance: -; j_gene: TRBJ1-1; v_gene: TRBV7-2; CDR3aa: CASSSGPEAFF; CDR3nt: TGTGCCAGCAGCTCCGGGCCAGAAGCTTTCTTT
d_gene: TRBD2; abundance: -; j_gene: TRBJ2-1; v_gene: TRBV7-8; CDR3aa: CASSHPSGRGGNEQFF; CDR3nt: TGTGCCAGCAGCCACCCTAGCGGGAGAGGGGGTAATGAGCAGTTCTTC
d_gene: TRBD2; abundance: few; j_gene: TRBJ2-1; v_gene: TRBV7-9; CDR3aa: CASTPVAGGFGEQFF; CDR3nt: TGTGCCAGCACACCCGTGGCGGGAGGGTTCGGTGAGCAGTTCTTC
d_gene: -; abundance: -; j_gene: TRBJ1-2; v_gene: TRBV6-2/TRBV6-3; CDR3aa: CASSLRANYGYTF; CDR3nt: TGTGCCAGCAGTTTAAGAGCTAACTATGGCTACACCTTC
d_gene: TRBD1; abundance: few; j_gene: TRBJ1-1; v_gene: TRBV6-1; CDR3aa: CASRGQVNFNTEAFF; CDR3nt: TGTGCCAGCCGCGGACAGGTCAACTTTAACACTGAAGCTTTCTTT
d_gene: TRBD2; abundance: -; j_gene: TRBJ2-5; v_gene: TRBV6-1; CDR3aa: CASSATSGKETQYF; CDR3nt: TGTGCCAGCAGTGCCACTAGCGGGAAAGAGACCCAGTACTTC
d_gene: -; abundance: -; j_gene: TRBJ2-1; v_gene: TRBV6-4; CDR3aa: CASSEGGEGYNEQFF; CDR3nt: TGTGCCAGCAGTGAAGGGGGGGAGGGATACAATGAGCAGTTCTTC
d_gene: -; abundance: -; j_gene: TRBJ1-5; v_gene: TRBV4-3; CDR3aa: CASSQDVGIQPQHF; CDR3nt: TGCGCCAGCAGCCAAGATGTAGGGATTCAGCCCCAGCATTTT
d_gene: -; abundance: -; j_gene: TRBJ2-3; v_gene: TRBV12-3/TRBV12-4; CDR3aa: CASSFHPNTDTQYF; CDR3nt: TGTGCCAGCAGTTTCCATCCTAACACAGATACGCAGTATTTT
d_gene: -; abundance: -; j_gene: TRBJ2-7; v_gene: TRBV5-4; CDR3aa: CASSLGRLSTYEQYF; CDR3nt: TGTGCCAGCAGCTTGGGGCGACTATCGACCTACGAGCAGTACTTC
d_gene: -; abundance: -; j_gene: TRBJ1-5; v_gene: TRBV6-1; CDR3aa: CASSEGSQHF; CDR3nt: TGTGCCAGCAGTGAGGGGTCCCAGCATTTT
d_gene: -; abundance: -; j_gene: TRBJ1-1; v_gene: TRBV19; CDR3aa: CASSIGRRITEAFF; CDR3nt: TGTGCCAGTAGTATAGGGAGGAGAATCACTGAAGCTTTCTTT
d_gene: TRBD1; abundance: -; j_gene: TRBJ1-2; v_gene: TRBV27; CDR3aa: CASSSYRGGNYGYTF; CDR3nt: TGTGCCAGCAGTTCTTACAGGGGGGGTAACTATGGCTACACCTTC
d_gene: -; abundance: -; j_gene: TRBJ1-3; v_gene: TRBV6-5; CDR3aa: CASSYLPLTGNTIYF; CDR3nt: TGTGCCAGCAGTTACCTTCCTCTAACTGGAAACACCATATATTTT
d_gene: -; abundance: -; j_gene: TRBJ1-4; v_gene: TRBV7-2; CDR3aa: CASGPEAGAFRGLFF; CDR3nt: TGTGCCAGCGGCCCCGAGGCAGGGGCCTTCAGGGGACTGTTTTTT
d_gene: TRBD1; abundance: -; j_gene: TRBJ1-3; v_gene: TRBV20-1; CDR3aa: CSAETVTGSSGNTIYF; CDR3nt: TGCAGTGCTGAAACTGTGACAGGGAGCTCTGGAAACACCATATATTTT
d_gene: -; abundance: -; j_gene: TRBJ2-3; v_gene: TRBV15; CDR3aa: CATSREGRASTDTQYF; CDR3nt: TGTGCCACCAGCAGAGAGGGGCGCGCCAGCACAGATACGCAGTATTTT
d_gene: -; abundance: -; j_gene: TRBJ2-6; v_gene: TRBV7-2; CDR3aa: CASSYMGVGANVLTF; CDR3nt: TGTGCCAGCAGCTACATGGGGGTTGGGGCCAACGTCCTGACTTTC
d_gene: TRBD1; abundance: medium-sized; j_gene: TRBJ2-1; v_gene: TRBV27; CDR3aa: CASRNPTGGRYNEQFF; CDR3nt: TGTGCCAGCAGAAACCCGACAGGGGGCAGGTACAATGAGCAGTTCTTC
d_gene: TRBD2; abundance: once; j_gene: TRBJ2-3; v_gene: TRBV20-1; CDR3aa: CSPRYIAGRTTQYF; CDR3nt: TGCAGTCCCCGCTACATAGCGGGGAGAACCACGCAGTATTTT
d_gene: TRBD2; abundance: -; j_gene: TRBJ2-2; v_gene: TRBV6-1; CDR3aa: CASSDPAGLDDGELFF; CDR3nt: TGTGCCAGCAGTGACCCTGCGGGACTAGATGACGGGGAGCTGTTTTTT
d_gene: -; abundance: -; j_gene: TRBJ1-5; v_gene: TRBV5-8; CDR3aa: CANRRGQPQHF; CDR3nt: TGTGCCAACCGCAGAGGGCAGCCCCAGCATTTT
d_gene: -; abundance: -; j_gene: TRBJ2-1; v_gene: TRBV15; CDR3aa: CATSRRGLYNEQFF; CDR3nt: TGTGCCACCAGCAGGCGGGGACTTTACAATGAGCAGTTCTTC
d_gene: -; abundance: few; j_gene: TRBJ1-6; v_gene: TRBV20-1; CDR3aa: CSARDRWSVPNSPLHF; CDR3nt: TGCAGTGCTAGGGACCGATGGTCCGTTCCCAATTCACCCCTCCACTTT
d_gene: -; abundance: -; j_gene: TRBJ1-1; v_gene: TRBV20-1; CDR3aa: CSARRVYTEAFF; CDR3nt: TGCAGTGCTAGACGTGTCTACACTGAAGCTTTCTTT
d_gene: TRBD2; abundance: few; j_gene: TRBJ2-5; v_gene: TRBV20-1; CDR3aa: CSARGLAGGPIQETQYF; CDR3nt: TGCAGTGCTAGAGGGCTAGCGGGGGGCCCCATCCAAGAGACCCAGTACTTC
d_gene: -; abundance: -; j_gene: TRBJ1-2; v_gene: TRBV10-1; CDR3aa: CASSSDGYGYTF; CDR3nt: TGCGCCAGCAGCTCGGACGGCTATGGCTACACCTTC
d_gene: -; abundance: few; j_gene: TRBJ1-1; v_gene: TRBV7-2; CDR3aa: CASSLDPRPGGTEAFF; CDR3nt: TGTGCCAGCAGCTTAGACCCCAGGCCCGGGGGCACTGAAGCTTTCTTT